The 21 T cell receptor beta chains in this list originate from one sample, sequenced in a study of blood T cell repertoires in COVID-19. Some clones are missing from TCRdb's copy, which holds only in-frame ones; the method was immunoSEQ multiplex PCR. Among about 110,000 clones listed, nearly 90% were seen once. The specimen was peripheral blood. These TCRs come from a human donor in a cohort sampled during active COVID-19.

V and J are TRBV10-3 and TRBJ1-4; 9 bases align to TRBD1. This CDR3 contains 15 residues. Germline assignment: CDR1 ENHRY and CDR2 SYGVKD. V was pared by 6 bases and J by 7 bases, with 9 bases of the junction left unmatched. CDR3 nucleotide sequence: TGTGCCATCAGGAATCCGGGACAGGGTGGTGAAAAACTGTTTTTT. This translates into CAIRNPGQGGEKLFF.

The chain couples TRBV13 to TRBJ1-3; 7 nucleotides match TRBD1. V lost 3 bases to trimming and J lost 0 bases; unmatched junction nucleotides: 8. CDR1 PRHDT and CDR2 FYEKMQ come from the germline V gene (reference sequence). CDR3 length: 17 amino acids. The CDR3 DNA sequence: TGTGCCAGCAGCTTGGATACAGGGGCGAGCTCTGGAAACACCATATATTTT. The encoded protein is CASSLDTGASSGNTIYF.

Only one count was recorded for this clone. The gene calls are TRBV4-3 and TRBJ2-6; tentative D call: TRBD1 (6 bases). Trimming cost V 0 bases and J 2 bases, with 11 bases left between them. The CDR3 consists of 17 residues. From germline, CDR1 is LGHNA and CDR2 YSLEER. CDR3 sequence (DNA): TGCGCCAGCAGCCAAGAACAGGGCAGGGCTGGGGCCAACGTCCTGACTTTC. Translated: CASSQEQGRAGANVLTF.

This chain links TRBV11-2 with TRBJ1-4; 9 bases agree with TRBD1. Germline trimming cut 5 bases from V and 8 bases from J; bases unmatched to any gene: 12. There are 16 residues in the CDR3. CDR1 SGHAT and CDR2 FQNNGV come from the germline V gene. CDR3 in DNA: TGTGCCAGCAGCCCTCTGACAGGACAGGGGAGGGAAAAACTGTTTTTT. Translation: CASSPLTGQGREKLFF.

DNA of the CDR3: TGTGCCAGCAGCACCGGACAGGGTTTTACCGGGGAGCTGTTTTTT. It encodes CASSTGQGFTGELFF. V gene TRBV7-2 combines with J gene TRBJ2-2; 8 bases line up with TRBD1. CDR1 SGHTA and CDR2 FQGNSA come from the germline V gene. The CDR3 is 15 amino acids. V gave up 5 bases and J gave up 5 bases; unmatched junction bases: 7.

The rearrangement links TRBV10-1 to TRBJ1-1; 12 bases are a match to TRBD1. Losses at the gene ends were 1 base for V and 4 bases for J; bases not matched to a gene: 7. The CDR3 totals 17 residues. CDR1 and CDR2 from the germline V gene are WNHNN and SYGVQD (reference sequence). CDR3 nucleotide sequence: TGCGCCAGCAGTGAGTGGGGGACAGGGGGCGCCGGCACTGAAGCTTTCTTT. It encodes CASSEWGTGGAGTEAFF.

The genes are TRBV3-1 (or the pseudogene TRBV3-2) and TRBJ2-7; 9 bases are shared with TRBD1. CDR3 length equals 14 residues. Germline lookup yields CDR1 LGHDT and CDR2 YNNKEL (reference sequence). V shed 4 bases and J 5 bases; nucleotides not matched to a gene: 6. The CDR3 sequence: CASSLGQGSDEQYF. CDR3 DNA sequence: TGTGCCAGCAGCCTGGGACAGGGATCCGACGAGCAGTACTTC.

The rearrangement joins TRBV7-8 to TRBJ2-5; perhaps TRBD1 as D (5 bases). Germline V gene lookup returns CDR1 SGHVS and CDR2 FQNEAQ. Deletions cut 3 bases from V and 5 bases from J, with 7 bases between. The CDR3 length is 12 residues. The CDR3: CASSFAGETQYF. CDR3 bases: TGTGCCAGCAGCTTCGCAGGGGAGACCCAGTACTTC.

This clone was found a few times. The chain has TRBV7-6 and TRBJ2-3, with a tentative D call TRBD1 (5 bases). CDR1 and CDR2 (germline): SGHVS, FNYEAQ. Trimming pared 2 bases from V and 0 bases from J, leaving 6 bases between. The CDR3 loop spans 14 amino acids. In DNA, the CDR3 is TGTGCCAGCAGCTTACAGGGTAGCACAGATACGCAGTATTTT. This codes for CASSLQGSTDTQYF. The whole variable domain, filled in from reference TRBV7-6 and TRBJ2-3, reads GAGVSQSPRYKVTKRGQDVALRCDPISGHVSLYWYRQALGQGPEFLTYFNYEAQQDKSGLPNDRFSAERPEGSISTLTIQRTEQRDSAMYRCASSLQGSTDTQYFGPGTRLTVL.

This CDR3 reads CASSSGGIGYTF. CDR3 in DNA: TGTGCCAGCAGTTCGGGAGGCATTGGCTACACCTTC. The rearrangement joins TRBV27 to TRBJ1-2; D is unresolved. V lost 4 bases and J 7 bases, leaving 10 bases between the germline ends. Germline values: CDR1 MNHEY, CDR2 SMNVEV (reference sequence). This CDR3 region has 12 residues.

V is TRBV3-1 (or the pseudogene TRBV3-2) and J is TRBJ2-7; 12 bases match TRBD1. Looked up from germline, CDR1 is LGHDT and CDR2 is YNNKEL (reference sequence). The CDR3 consists of 14 residues. J was trimmed by 5 bases and V by 4 bases; bases with no gene match: 3. CDR3 nucleotide sequence: TGTGCCAGCAGCCCCCGGGACAGGGGGCACGAGCAGTACTTC. Protein: CASSPRDRGHEQYF.

V usage is TRBV5-1 and J usage is TRBJ2-1; D unresolved. Trimming pared 0 bases from V and 6 bases from J, leaving 10 bases between. Germline CDR1 SGHRS, CDR2 YFSETQ. The CDR3 loop spans 14 amino acids. The CDR3 reads CASSLDAISNEQFF. CDR3 in DNA: TGCGCCAGCAGCTTGGACGCCATCAGCAATGAGCAGTTCTTC.

V gene TRBV5-1 combines with J gene TRBJ2-7; TRBD1 agrees at 9 bases. The CDR3 runs to 17 residues. V lost 3 bases to trimming and J lost 5 bases; unmatched junction nucleotides: 15. Germline V gene sequence: CDR1 SGHRS, CDR2 YFSETQ. DNA for the CDR3: TGCGCCAGCAGCTCGGCTCCTCCCGGGACAGGGAGCCACGAGCAGTACTTC. Its protein is CASSSAPPGTGSHEQYF.

The V gene is TRBV7-9, the J gene TRBJ1-6, with D uncertain. Germline V gene data show CDR1 as SEHNR and CDR2 as FQNEAQ (reference sequence). This CDR3 contains 12 residues. V was trimmed by 8 bases and J by 14 bases, leaving 16 bases between them. Written as DNA, the CDR3 is TGTGCCAGCTCTGTCTCTTCTTCGGCCCTCCACTTT. Translated: CASSVSSSALHF.

This clone was seen repeatedly, ten times or more. The V gene is TRBV28, the J gene TRBJ2-1; D not resolved. This CDR3 has 16 amino acids. Trimming took 7 bases from V and 0 from J, leaving 16 bases between them. Germline V gene sequence: CDR1 MDHEN, CDR2 SYDVKM. For the CDR3, the DNA is TGTGCCAGCAAGGTCGCGGCGGCTAGCTCCTACAATGAGCAGTTCTTC. Its translation: CASKVAAASSYNEQFF.

V is TRBV5-1 and J is TRBJ2-2; possibly TRBD2 for D (7 bases). The CDR3 sequence is 17 residues long. V lost 6 bases and J lost 0, with 18 bases in between. Per the germline V gene, CDR1 is SGHRS and CDR2 is YFSETQ. CDR3 coding DNA: TGCGCCAGCACTCTGCGGGGGCGACTCGCGAACACCGGGGAGCTGTTTTTT. This codes for CASTLRGRLANTGELFF.

V and J are TRBV18 and TRBJ2-3; 13 positions agree with TRBD2. Trimming took 3 bases from V and 4 from J; bases not matched to a gene: 7. Germline V CDR1 and CDR2: KGHSH, LQKENI. The CDR3 consists of 17 residues. The CDR3 DNA reads as TGTGCCAGCTCACCGAACATCGGACTAGCGGGAGCAGATACGCAGTATTTT. Translating it yields CASSPNIGLAGADTQYF.

This rearrangement joins TRBV19 to TRBJ1-4; a weak D match, TRBD1 (5 bases). The CDR3 runs to 15 residues. V lost 7 bases and J lost 3, with 15 bases in between. Germline CDR1 and CDR2: LNHDA and SQIVND (reference sequence). CDR3 in amino acids: CASKTGGVSNEKLFF. DNA of the CDR3: TGTGCCAGTAAGACCGGGGGGGTCTCTAATGAAAAACTGTTTTTT.

The rearrangement links TRBV30 to TRBJ1-6; D possibly corresponds to TRBD1 (5 bases). The germline V gene has CDR1 GTSNPN and CDR2 SVGIG (reference sequence). V was cut by 7 bases and J by 5 bases, with 18 bases left in between. This CDR3 is 15 amino acids long. This chain's CDR3 is CASGKGDSHNSPLHF. The DNA of the CDR3 is TGTGCCTCCGGTAAGGGCGACAGCCATAATTCACCCCTCCACTTT.

The chain couples TRBV18 to TRBJ2-2, with 11 bases fitting TRBD2. The CDR3 length is 17 residues. CDR1 and CDR2 (germline): KGHSH, LQKENI. Germline trimming cut 8 bases from V and 4 bases from J; bases unmatched to any gene: 12. CDR3 bases: TGTGCCAGCCAGATACTAGCGGGAGTGGCGAGCACCGGGGAGCTGTTTTTT. Amino acid sequence: CASQILAGVASTGELFF.

The rearrangement links TRBV7-2 to TRBJ1-1; maybe TRBD1 (6 bases). V gave up 2 bases and J gave up 4 bases, with 11 bases separating them. The CDR3 contains 14 residues. Per germline, CDR1 SGHTA and CDR2 FQGNSA. CDR3 protein: CASSLSGTLTEAFF. In DNA form, the CDR3 reads TGTGCCAGCAGCTTAAGCGGGACACTCACTGAAGCTTTCTTT.